This TCR beta chain stems from a study of cytomegalovirus exposure and HLA in healthy donors. Looking at the study overall: Most genotyped donors, approximately 77% of 350 to 500, had Caucasian-associated genetic ancestry.

Study-level results: An observed cluster of highly shared sequence variants was recorded as a likely sequencing artifact. Later work showed greater clonal expansion in HLA-associated TCR beta chains than in equally common others.

With V trimmed by 6 bases and J by 0 bases, 5 bases remained unmatched. The CDR3 is 15 residues long. Germline lookup yields CDR1 MNHEY and CDR2 SVGAGI. To note about this clone: Antigen: not known.

It was with 60 Vbeta and 13 Jbeta primers that the PCR ran. Method: immunoSEQ multiplex PCR; TCRdb's copy keeps in-frame clones and lacks some. The table has about 110,000 clones, 81% seen once. This receptor was obtained from a woman in her 30s in good health and CMV-seronegative. This chain uses TRBV6-5 with TRBJ2-3, with 8 bases aligning to TRBD1. Material: PBMCs. CDR3 sequence (DNA): TGTGCCAGCAGATTGCGGGACAGGAGCACAGATACGCAGTATTTT. The encoded protein is CASRLRDRSTDTQYF.